This T cell receptor beta chain was profiled in a study of T cells in tuberculosis. In the study overall: This South African cohort compared adolescents with or without latent tuberculosis against adults with active tuberculosis.

Profiled with immunoSEQ multiplex PCR; TCRdb holds only in-frame clones, not every one. Of tens of thousands of clones in the sample, roughly 96% were seen once. Unsorted cryopreserved PBMC were sequenced, averaging about 92,000 T cells per clinical donor. A few counts support this clone. Its specificity is unknown. Notes on the study in general: Using the GMM-specific repertoire gave about 84% accuracy versus roughly 68% with motifs.

The length of the CDR3 is 16 residues. CDR1 and CDR2 (germline): MGHDK, SYGVNS. V dropped 6 bases and J dropped 9; count of bases not matched to a gene: 10. Sequences were obtained from PBMCs. The rearrangement links TRBV25-1 to TRBJ1-6; 11 bases fit TRBD1. The clonotype comes from a donor between 10 and 35 years old with latent tuberculosis or without tuberculosis infection. CDR3: CASSFYAGTGGSPLHF. In DNA, the CDR3 is TGTGCCAGCAGCTTCTACGCCGGGACAGGGGGTTCACCCCTCCACTTT.